The 28 T cell receptor beta chains listed next were all sequenced from one sample in a study of blood T cell repertoires in COVID-19. Sequencing used immunoSEQ multiplex PCR; TCRdb keeps in-frame clones, though not all of them. This table has about 200,000 clones, 60% to 85% appearing once. Input material: peripheral blood. Receptors were obtained from a woman in her 70s with acute or convalescent COVID-19.

Details on this clone: Distinct nucleotide sequences in the sample also encode this CDR3. The chain employs TRBV18 and TRBJ2-5; possibly TRBD1 for D (5 bases). With 3 bases removed from V and 5 bases from J, the gap between germline ends came to 16 bases. Per the germline V gene, CDR1 is KGHSH and CDR2 is LQKENI. The CDR3 is 15 amino acids. The DNA of the CDR3 is TGTGCCAGCTCACCGACAACTGGGGCCGAGGAGACCCAGTACTTC. This encodes CASSPTTGAEETQYF.

This rearrangement joins TRBV27 to TRBJ2-5; 9 nucleotides agree with TRBD1. Germline values: CDR1 MNHEY, CDR2 SMNVEV (reference sequence). J gave up 5 bases and V 6 bases, and 4 bases lay outside the gene matches. The CDR3 is 13 amino acids. The CDR3 sequence: CASRTTGGETQYF. The CDR3 bases are TGTGCCAGCAGGACGACAGGGGGGGAGACCCAGTACTTC.

The chain links TRBV28 to TRBJ2-5; TRBD1 aligns across 7 bases. The CDR3 consists of 14 residues. CDR1 is MDHEN and CDR2 is SYDVKM in the germline V gene. Trimming took 5 bases from V and 5 from J; bases not matched to a gene: 8. In DNA, the CDR3 is TGTGCCAGCAGTCCTCCACAGGGGATGGAGACCCAGTACTTC. This encodes CASSPPQGMETQYF.

V gene TRBV9 combines with J gene TRBJ1-5; maybe TRBD1 (6 bases). Per the germline V gene, CDR1 is SGDLS and CDR2 is YYNGEE. V was cut by 0 bases and J by 5 bases, with 9 bases left in between. The CDR3 sequence is 14 residues long. The CDR3: CASSVGDTYQPQHF. The CDR3 nucleotides read TGTGCCAGCAGCGTAGGGGACACATATCAGCCCCAGCATTTT.

The J gene is TRBJ1-1, the V gene TRBV2; possibly TRBD1 for D (6 bases). Germline V gene lookup returns CDR1 SNHLY and CDR2 FYNNEI. V lost 1 base to trimming and J lost 1 base, with 13 bases between them. There are 16 residues in the CDR3. The CDR3 DNA reads TGTGCCAGCAGTGAAGAGCGGGGGCTGTCGAACACTGAAGCTTTCTTT. Translating it yields CASSEERGLSNTEAFF.

The chain uses TRBV2 and TRBJ2-2; D ambiguous. CDR3 size: 13 residues. The germline V gene encodes CDR1 SNHLY and CDR2 FYNNEI. The ends were cut back, 7 bases at V and 5 bases at J, with 11 bases in the middle. The CDR3 protein is CASMVYVTGELFF. CDR3 DNA sequence: TGTGCCAGCATGGTCTATGTAACCGGGGAGCTGTTTTTT. Combining the CDR3 with reference TRBV2 and TRBJ2-2 gives the whole variable domain EPEVTQTPSHQVTQMGQEVILRCVPISNHLYFYWYRQILGQKVEFLVSFYNNEISEKSEIFDDQFSVERPDGSNFTLKIRSTKLEDSAMYFCASMVYVTGELFFGEGSRLTVL.

The chain is built from TRBV19 and TRBJ1-4, with 10 bases aligning to TRBD1. V trimming: 7 bases; J trimming: 6 bases; junction bases outside the gene matches: 2. CDR3 length: 13 residues. Germline values: CDR1 LNHDA, CDR2 SQIVND (reference sequence). As DNA, the CDR3 is TGTGCCAGTATGGACAGGGGGGATGAAAAACTGTTTTTT. Translating gives CASMDRGDEKLFF.

The chain combines TRBV28 with TRBJ1-2, with 7 bases identical to TRBD1. Germline loops: CDR1 MDHEN, CDR2 SYDVKM. This CDR3 has 12 amino acids. V was pared by 6 bases and J by 4 bases, with 2 bases of the junction left unmatched. Here the CDR3 reads CASRAGGYGYTF. CDR3 sequence (DNA): TGTGCCAGCAGGGCAGGGGGCTATGGCTACACCTTC.

The chain is built from TRBV19 and TRBJ1-4; the match to TRBD1 covers 8 bases. The CDR3 has 16 amino acids. V lost 6 bases to trimming and J lost 3 bases; unmatched junction nucleotides: 9. Looked up from germline, CDR1 is LNHDA and CDR2 is SQIVND (reference sequence). The CDR3 region is CASSKGQGRSNEKLFF. The CDR3 nucleotides are TGTGCCAGTAGCAAAGGACAGGGCCGTTCTAATGAAAAACTGTTTTTT.

CDR3 nucleotide sequence: TGTGCCAGCAGTTACGGGAGTGCGGACACTGAAGCTTTCTTT. This sequence encodes CASSYGSADTEAFF. V usage is TRBV6-5 and J usage is TRBJ1-1; D call uncertain. CDR1 is MNHEY and CDR2 is SVGAGI in the germline V gene. The CDR3 sequence is 14 residues long. V lost 2 bases and J 3 bases, leaving 10 bases between the germline ends.

DNA for the CDR3: TGCGCCAGCAGTCCTAGCCGGGGTCAGCCCCAGCATTTT. This sequence encodes CASSPSRGQPQHF. The genes are TRBV10-2 and TRBJ1-5; no reliable D call. Trimming stripped 5 bases from V and 6 bases from J, with 11 bases between. CDR3 length: 13 amino acids. Germline loops: CDR1 WSHSY, CDR2 SAAADI.

The J gene is TRBJ2-3, the V gene TRBV5-1; 7 positions match TRBD2. The CDR3 has 17 amino acids. Germline lookup yields CDR1 SGHRS and CDR2 YFSETQ. With V trimmed by 0 bases and J by 0 bases, 7 bases remained unmatched. The CDR3 sequence: CASSLEASGTSTDTQYF. CDR3 nucleotides: TGCGCCAGCAGCTTGGAAGCTAGCGGAACTAGCACAGATACGCAGTATTTT.

The chain recombines TRBV6-6 with TRBJ1-4, with D maybe TRBD1 (5 bases). V was cut by 7 bases and J by 0 bases, with 12 bases left in between. There are 15 residues in the CDR3. Germline V gene lookup returns CDR1 MNHNY and CDR2 SVGAGI (reference sequence). Written as DNA, the CDR3 is TGTGCCAGCACAGGGATACTTGCAACTAATGAAAAACTGTTTTTT. This encodes CASTGILATNEKLFF.

This sequence joins TRBV27 and TRBJ2-2; TRBD1 agrees at 8 bases. The CDR3 has 14 amino acids. Losses at the gene ends were 6 bases for V and 7 bases for J; bases not matched to a gene: 7. Germline loops: CDR1 MNHEY, CDR2 SMNVEV (reference sequence). Here the CDR3 reads CASRQDREGGELFF. The CDR3 DNA follows: TGTGCCAGCAGACAGGACAGGGAAGGCGGGGAGCTGTTTTTT.

This chain connects TRBV4-1 to TRBJ1-1, with no clear D. Germline V gene lookup returns CDR1 MGHRA and CDR2 YSYEKL. The V gene lost 1 base and the J gene lost 1 base, with 7 bases spanning the gap. The CDR3 spans 14 residues. CDR3 coding DNA: TGCGCCAGCAGCCAAGTCTCAGAGAACACTGAAGCTTTCTTT. Encoded protein: CASSQVSENTEAFF.

This clone was counted a few times. As DNA, the CDR3 is TGTGCCAGCAGTCTATACAGCCGGGGGAACTATGGCTACACCTTC. Residues: CASSLYSRGNYGYTF. The V gene is TRBV28, the J gene TRBJ1-2; D perhaps matches TRBD1 (5 bases). CDR1 is MDHEN and CDR2 is SYDVKM in the germline V gene. Trimming took 5 bases from V and 2 from J, leaving 15 bases between them. This CDR3 is built from 15 residues.

This chain uses TRBV13 with TRBJ2-5; 10 positions match TRBD2. This CDR3 is built from 15 residues. Looked up from germline, CDR1 is PRHDT and CDR2 is FYEKMQ (reference sequence). Losses at the gene ends were 6 bases for V and 2 bases for J; bases not matched to a gene: 6. This chain's CDR3 is CASSTGLAEQETQYF. Here the CDR3 DNA reads TGTGCCAGCAGTACTGGACTAGCGGAGCAAGAGACCCAGTACTTC.

The chain uses TRBV28 and TRBJ2-5, with 7 positions matching TRBD2. Trimming took 6 bases from V and 4 from J; bases not matched to a gene: 2. The CDR3 is made up of 12 amino acids. Germline V gene data show CDR1 as MDHEN and CDR2 as SYDVKM. The CDR3 region has the DNA TGTGCCAGCAGCGGGGGGAGAGAGACCCAGTACTTC. Its translation: CASSGGRETQYF.

The chain carries TRBV18 and TRBJ2-1; 10 bases map to TRBD2. Germline lookup yields CDR1 KGHSH and CDR2 LQKENI. J lost 1 base, V lost 6 bases, and 6 bases had no gene match. The CDR3 runs 16 residues. As DNA, the CDR3 is TGTGCCAGCTCGGAAAATAGCGGGAGGTCCTACAATGAGCAGTTCTTC. It specifies CASSENSGRSYNEQFF.

This chain connects TRBV27 to TRBJ2-3, with D unresolved. The CDR3 spans 13 residues. Trimming left V 3 bases short and J 1 base short, with 5 bases between. Germline values: CDR1 MNHEY, CDR2 SMNVEV (reference sequence). CDR3 DNA sequence: TGTGCCAGCAGTTTGAGCGGCACAGATACGCAGTATTTT. Encoded protein: CASSLSGTDTQYF.

The chain joins TRBV25-1 to TRBJ1-5, with D perhaps TRBD1 (6 bases). Trimming shortened V by 1 base and J by 6 bases, and 10 bases separated the two germline ends. The CDR3 contains 14 residues. Germline V CDR1 and CDR2: MGHDK, SYGVNS. CDR3 protein: CASSESRGVQPQHF. In DNA form, the CDR3 reads TGTGCCAGCAGTGAATCCAGGGGAGTTCAGCCCCAGCATTTT.

The chain joins TRBV28 to TRBJ1-1, with a possible D match to TRBD1 (6 bases). The CDR3 covers 13 residues. The germline V gene encodes CDR1 MDHEN and CDR2 SYDVKM. Deletions cut 10 bases from V and 4 bases from J, with 16 bases between. DNA of the CDR3: TGTGCCACCGGCCTTAACAGGGTCACTGAAGCTTTCTTT. Its protein product is CATGLNRVTEAFF.

This chain links TRBV18 with TRBJ2-3, with D uncertain. The CDR3 loop spans 12 amino acids. Germline V gene data show CDR1 as KGHSH and CDR2 as LQKENI. Trimming shortened V by 3 bases and J by 4 bases, and 5 bases separated the two germline ends. CDR3 bases: TGTGCCAGCTCACCCTCAGCAGATACGCAGTATTTT. It specifies CASSPSADTQYF.

This clone came up once. The J gene is TRBJ2-3, the V gene TRBV18; D not certain. There are 12 residues in the CDR3. V dropped 6 bases and J dropped 4 bases, with 8 bases sitting between them. Germline assignment: CDR1 KGHSH and CDR2 LQKENI. For the CDR3, the DNA is TGTGCCAGCTCCCTTGGGCCAGATACGCAGTATTTT. Its translation is CASSLGPDTQYF. The full variable domain, completed using reference TRBV18 and TRBJ2-3, is NAGVMQNPRHLVRRRGQEARLRCSPMKGHSHVYWYRQLPEEGLKFMVYLQKENIIDESGMPKERFSAEFPKEGPSILRIQQVVRGDSAAYFCASSLGPDTQYFGPGTRLTVL.

The V and J genes are TRBV6-6 and TRBJ2-7; TRBD2 aligns across 10 bases. The CDR3 has 15 amino acids. V trimming: 4 bases; J trimming: 2 bases; junction bases outside the gene matches: 5. Germline-derived CDR1 and CDR2 are MNHNY and SVGAGI (reference sequence). In nucleotides, the CDR3 is TGTGCCAGCAGTTCCCCGGGACTAGCGACCTACGAGCAGTACTTC. Encoded protein: CASSSPGLATYEQYF.

V and J are TRBV5-1 and TRBJ2-1, with no clear D. From germline, CDR1 is SGHRS and CDR2 YFSETQ. V was clipped by 0 bases and J by 2 bases, with 6 bases between them. The CDR3 has 14 residues. CDR3 bases: TGCGCCAGCAGCTTGGATCCGGCCTACAATGAGCAGTTCTTC. This translates into CASSLDPAYNEQFF.

The J gene is TRBJ1-5, the V gene TRBV6-6, with 7 bases fitting TRBD1. Trimming at V came to 6 bases and at J to 5 bases, leaving 7 bases not matched to a gene. The CDR3 consists of 14 residues. The germline gives CDR1 MNHNY, CDR2 SVGAGI (reference sequence). CDR3 nucleotide sequence: TGTGCCAGCAGGCGTCCCGACAGGGATCAGCCCCAGCATTTT. Its translation is CASRRPDRDQPQHF.

The chain is built from TRBV7-8 and TRBJ2-7, with 8 positions matching TRBD2. Germline assignment: CDR1 SGHVS and CDR2 FQNEAQ. CDR3 length: 14 amino acids. Losses at the gene ends were 2 bases for V and 3 bases for J; bases not matched to a gene: 3. CDR3 sequence (DNA): TGTGCCAGCAGCTTACCGGGGGGGATCTACGAGCAGTACTTC. Translation: CASSLPGGIYEQYF. The full variable domain, with the rest looked up from reference TRBV7-8 and TRBJ2-7, is GAGVSQSPRYKVAKRGQDVALRCDPISGHVSLFWYQQALGQGPEFLTYFQNEAQLDKSGLPSDRFFAERPEGSVSTLKIQRTQQEDSAVYLCASSLPGGIYEQYFGPGTRLTVT.